The entry below gives a single TCR beta chain sequence along with its context. This entry is derived from a study of CD8 T cells in Susac syndrome. Sequencing targeted TCR beta in T cells from blood (CD8+ and CD4+). An input of about 0.5 to 1 ug of RNA was subjected to reverse transcription using random hexamers. TCRdb re-called the immunoSEQ multiplex PCR reads through MiXCR, storing one row per CDR3 protein. The sample has roughly 130,000 distinct CDR3 sequences; 85% to 95% are singletons. The CDR3 covers 14 residues. Germline V gene data show CDR1 as SGHNT and CDR2 as YYREEE (reference sequence). V lost 3 bases, J lost 4 bases, and 13 bases lay in between.

V and J are TRBV5-4 and TRBJ1-2; no clear D. This TCR was recovered from a human donor with multiple sclerosis. Sequenced material: CD4+ T cells from PBMCs. The CDR3 loop reads CASSSIEGLYGYTF. DNA of the CDR3: TGTGCCAGCAGCTCGATTGAGGGCCTCTATGGCTACACCTTC.